What follows are 24 T cell receptor beta chains derived from one specimen sequenced in a study of shared clonotypes between healthy human individuals. The protocol was immunoSEQ multiplex PCR, while the TCRdb copy is restricted to in-frame clones and leaves out a portion. The sample lists about 560,000 clones, roughly 79% occurring once. The sequenced sample consisted of PBMCs. These receptors all come from a woman in her forties in good health. Some clones in this sample may be carry-over from other donors' samples.

V gene TRBV6-4 combines with J gene TRBJ2-2, with a possible D match to TRBD2 (5 bases). There are 14 residues in the CDR3. Germline V gene lookup returns CDR1 MRHNA and CDR2 SNTAGT. V lost 4 bases and J 3 bases, leaving 9 bases between the germline ends. This CDR3 is CASSAPGYTGELFF. DNA of the CDR3: TGTGCCAGCAGTGCCCCGGGATACACCGGGGAGCTGTTTTTT.

The CDR3 spells CASSEFWVAGVAYEQYF. CDR3 DNA sequence: TGTGCCAGCAGTGAATTTTGGGTGGCGGGGGTAGCCTACGAGCAGTACTTC. The chain combines TRBV6-1 with TRBJ2-7, with 7 bases that match TRBD2. Germline CDR1 reads MNHNS; CDR2 reads SASEGT. This CDR3 has 17 amino acids. Trimming at V came to 2 bases and at J to 2 bases, leaving 12 bases not matched to a gene.

The gene calls are TRBV30 and TRBJ2-3; D unresolved. The CDR3 length is 15 residues. The V end lost 3 bases, the J end lost 0 bases, and 13 bases lay between the germline ends. CDR1 and CDR2 from the germline V gene are GTSNPN and SVGIG (reference sequence). CDR3 in DNA: TGTGCCTGGAGCGGGCCAGGCTCTAGCACAGATACGCAGTATTTT. As protein: CAWSGPGSSTDTQYF.

The chain links TRBV28 to TRBJ2-5; the D is unclear. The CDR3 loop spans 12 amino acids. Germline V lookup: CDR1 MDHEN, CDR2 SYDVKM. The V gene lost 5 bases and the J gene lost 5 bases, with 9 bases spanning the gap. The CDR3: CASSTTLETQYF. For the CDR3, the DNA is TGTGCCAGCAGTACGACGTTGGAGACCCAGTACTTC.

The table lists this clone with many counts. The sample has other DNA sequences that encode this CDR3 too. CDR3 amino acids: CASSLTGTGELFF. Here the CDR3 DNA reads TGTGCCAGCAGCTTAACCGGCACCGGGGAGCTGTTTTTT. The chain links TRBV7-3 to TRBJ2-2; D not certain. This CDR3 is 13 amino acids long. With 0 bases removed from V and 4 bases from J, the gap between germline ends came to 3 bases. CDR1 is SGHTA, CDR2 FQGTGA, per germline.

On this clone: This may stem from a read error, because a much larger clone lies one nucleotide away. The chain recombines TRBV14 with TRBJ1-1; D remains unclear. This CDR3 is 12 amino acids long. CDR1 and CDR2 (germline): SGHDN, FVKESK. The CDR3 DNA sequence: TGTACCAGCGGAGCGATAGCGGCAGAAGCTTTCTTT. Amino acids: CTSGAIAAEAFF. The complete variable domain, with remaining parts taken from reference TRBV14 and TRBJ1-1, reads EAGVTQFPSHSVIEKGQTVTLRCDPISGHDNLYWYRRVMGKEIKFLLHFVKESKQDESGMPNNRFLAERTGGTYSTLKVQPAELEDSGVYFCTSGAIAAEAFFGQGTRLTVV.

The chain has TRBV7-2 and TRBJ2-5, with TRBD2 matching 7 bases. CDR3 length: 14 residues. The germline V gene has CDR1 SGHTA and CDR2 FQGNSA. V was clipped by 1 base and J by 5 bases; unmatched bases: 4. The CDR3, as DNA: TGTGCCAGCAGCTTAGGACTAGCAAGGGAGACCCAGTACTTC. This sequence encodes CASSLGLARETQYF.

The rearrangement uses TRBV5-4 and TRBJ2-6; no definite D call. V lost 4 bases and J 1 base, leaving 12 bases between the germline ends. The CDR3 consists of 16 residues. Germline values: CDR1 SGHNT, CDR2 YYREEE (reference sequence). Here the CDR3 reads CASSMDVFSGANVLTF. In nucleotides, the CDR3 is TGTGCCAGCAGCATGGACGTTTTTTCTGGGGCCAACGTCCTGACTTTC.

In regard to this clone: The same CDR3 is also encoded by other DNA sequences in this sample. This chain links TRBV30 with TRBJ1-5; weak D call: TRBD1 (5 bases). CDR1 is GTSNPN, CDR2 SVGIG, per germline (reference sequence). The V and J ends lost 0 bases and 7 bases respectively, with 10 bases between them. This CDR3 has 13 amino acids. The CDR3 sequence is CAWSVRGGQPQHF. CDR3 nucleotide sequence: TGTGCCTGGAGTGTACGGGGCGGACAGCCCCAGCATTTT. Filled out from reference TRBV30 and TRBJ1-5, the complete variable domain reads SQTIHQWPATLVQPVGSPLSLECTVEGTSNPNLYWYRQAAGRGLQLLFYSVGIGQISSEVPQNLSASRPQDRQFILSSKKLLLSDSGFYLCAWSVRGGQPQHFGDGTRLSIL.

This chain connects TRBV6-1 to TRBJ1-3; D gene uncertain. Deletions cut 6 bases from V and 0 bases from J, with 9 bases between. The CDR3 extends over 14 amino acids. CDR1 is MNHNS, CDR2 SASEGT, per germline. CDR3 residues: CASSALSSGNTIYF. CDR3 nucleotide sequence: TGTGCCAGCAGCGCTCTGAGCTCTGGAAACACCATATATTTT.

As concerns this clone: Other DNA sequences within the sample encode an identical CDR3. The chain has TRBV28 and TRBJ1-5, with a weak D call TRBD1 (5 bases). This CDR3 is built from 15 residues. Trimming stripped 2 bases from V and 0 bases from J, with 8 bases between. Germline loops: CDR1 MDHEN, CDR2 SYDVKM. CDR3 loop: CASSLGGVSNQPQHF. In DNA form, the CDR3 reads TGTGCCAGCAGTTTAGGGGGGGTTAGCAATCAGCCCCAGCATTTT.

The chain is built from TRBV15 and TRBJ2-7; D perhaps matches TRBD1 (6 bases). This CDR3 is built from 14 residues. CDR1 and CDR2 from the germline V gene are LNHNV and YYDKDF (reference sequence). Trimming took 4 bases from V and 1 from J, leaving 11 bases between them. This CDR3 reads CATSTLGGSYEQYF. CDR3 DNA sequence: TGTGCCACCAGCACCCTAGGGGGTTCCTACGAGCAGTACTTC. Drawing the rest from reference TRBV15 and TRBJ2-7, the complete variable domain is DAMVIQNPRYQVTQFGKPVTLSCSQTLNHNVMYWYQQKSSQAPKLLFHYYDKDFNNEADTPDNFQSRRPNTSFCFLDIRSPGLGDTAMYLCATSTLGGSYEQYFGPGTRLTVT.

The rearrangement uses TRBV28 and TRBJ2-2; 8 nucleotides agree with TRBD2. Germline V CDR1 and CDR2: MDHEN, SYDVKM. V trimming: 6 bases; J trimming: 0 bases; junction bases outside the gene matches: 3. The CDR3 sequence is 15 residues long. In DNA form, the CDR3 reads TGTGCCAGCAGACTTAGCGGGGCGAACACCGGGGAGCTGTTTTTT. Its translation is CASRLSGANTGELFF.

A word on this clone: This same CDR3 is encoded by further DNA sequences in the sample. The CDR3 region has the DNA TGTGCCAGCAGCCCGGGACAGGGTTTTGAAAAACTGTTTTTT. Translated, it gives CASSPGQGFEKLFF. J is TRBJ1-4 and V is TRBV7-9, with 9 bases identical to TRBD1. Germline CDR1 SEHNR, CDR2 FQNEAQ (reference sequence). V dropped 5 bases and J dropped 7; count of bases not matched to a gene: 5. The CDR3 loop spans 14 amino acids.

This clone was detected only once. A far larger clone differs by one base, so this is likely a read error. Other DNA sequences within the sample encode an identical CDR3. The genes are TRBV5-1 and TRBJ1-1; 8 positions agree with TRBD1. Per the germline V gene, CDR1 is SGHRS and CDR2 is YFSETQ. This CDR3 has 16 amino acids. The CDR3 coding sequence is TGCGCCAGCAGGGGGACTGCGACAGGGGATCCCACTGAAGCCTTCTTT. Its translation: CASRGTATGDPTEAFF.

The chain is built from TRBV4-1 and TRBJ2-1; 8 bases align to TRBD2. Germline loops: CDR1 MGHRA, CDR2 YSYEKL. V shed 5 bases and J 15 bases; nucleotides not matched to a gene: 12. The CDR3 totals 13 residues. CDR3 coding DNA: TGCGCCAGCAGCGATCCGGGACTAGTGATTCGGTTCTTC. Encoded protein: CASSDPGLVIRFF.

With regard to this clone: One base separates it from a far larger clone, so it is likely a read error. The V call is TRBV28, the J call TRBJ1-1, with no clear D. CDR3 size: 14 residues. Germline CDR1 reads MDHEN; CDR2 reads SYDVKM. Trimming took 6 bases from V and 3 from J, leaving 14 bases between them. In nucleotides, the CDR3 is TGTGCCAGCAGACTTCCAAGAACGGACACTGAAGCTTTCTTT. Residues: CASRLPRTDTEAFF.

This clone was seen ten or more times. The chain joins TRBV27 to TRBJ2-7; 7 bases are a match to TRBD1. From germline, CDR1 is MNHEY and CDR2 SMNVEV (reference sequence). The V and J ends lost 6 bases and 3 bases, in that order; junction bases with no gene match: 5. There are 13 residues in the CDR3. CDR3: CASRKTGSYEQYF. CDR3 sequence (DNA): TGTGCCAGCAGAAAGACAGGGAGCTACGAGCAGTACTTC.

V and J are TRBV30 and TRBJ2-5; 9 bases are shared with TRBD2. The CDR3 has 13 amino acids. The germline CDR1 and CDR2 sequences are GTSNPN and SVGIG (reference sequence). V lost 5 bases to trimming and J lost 5 bases; unmatched junction nucleotides: 6. CDR3 DNA sequence: TGTGCCTGGGGGGTAGCGGGAGTGGAGACCCAGTACTTC. This gives the protein CAWGVAGVETQYF.

V is TRBV12-5 and J is TRBJ2-5, with D maybe TRBD1 (6 bases). V was pared by 3 bases and J by 5 bases, with 19 bases between. CDR1 and CDR2 from the germline V gene are LGHNT and FRNRAP. CDR3 length equals 16 residues. The CDR3 nucleotides read TGTGCTAGTGGTTTTGACGCGGACAGCCGGTGGGAGACCCAGTACTTC. This translates into CASGFDADSRWETQYF.

The chain has TRBV15 and TRBJ2-2; TRBD1 might be the D (6 bases). Germline V gene lookup returns CDR1 LNHNV and CDR2 YYDKDF (reference sequence). The CDR3 runs to 15 residues. Trimming took 0 bases from V and 6 from J, leaving 11 bases between them. The CDR3, as DNA: TGTGCCACCAGCAGAGATATGGCAGGGGCCGGGGAGCTGTTTTTT. As protein: CATSRDMAGAGELFF.

The chain links TRBV5-5 to TRBJ2-1, with TRBD2 matching over 10 bases. The germline V gene has CDR1 SGHKS and CDR2 YYEKEE (reference sequence). The CDR3 loop spans 16 amino acids. Trimming took 0 bases from V and 12 from J; bases not matched to a gene: 12. DNA of the CDR3: TGTGCCAGCAGCTTGGCCGGACTAGCGGTTCCCGAAGGGCAGTTCTTC. Its translation is CASSLAGLAVPEGQFF.

The chain employs TRBV28 and TRBJ2-1, with unresolved D. CDR1 MDHEN and CDR2 SYDVKM come from the germline V gene. This CDR3 is built from 15 residues. Trimming took off 6 bases at V and 2 bases at J, with 14 bases between the two ends. The CDR3: CASSLRRFPYNEQFF. The CDR3 DNA reads as TGTGCCAGCAGCCTCAGGCGCTTTCCCTACAATGAGCAGTTCTTC.

In its sample, this clone was seen a few times. The chain employs TRBV9 and TRBJ1-5; D uncertain. The CDR3 totals 19 residues. Between the trimmed V and J ends, which lost 0 bases and 2 bases, there was a span of 21 bases. Germline V gives CDR1 SGDLS, CDR2 YYNGEE. CDR3 in DNA: TGTGCCAGCAGCGTAGAGGACCGGTGGGGAAAACAAGGCAATCAGCCCCAGCATTTT. Its translation is CASSVEDRWGKQGNQPQHF.